The 14 T cell receptor beta chains given below trace back to one sample, sequenced in a study of T cell responses to AZD1222 COVID-19 vaccine. Only in-frame clones appear in the TCRdb table, and some are missing; sequencing was by immunoSEQ multiplex PCR. In the table there are over 70,000 clones, roughly 87% of which are singletons. The starting material was peripheral blood, obtained on day 0 of AZD1222 vaccination. The receptors here all came from an adult in good health.

The chain links TRBV5-8 to TRBJ1-5, with TRBD1 as a possible D gene (5 bases). V lost 2 bases and J 4 bases, leaving 13 bases between the germline ends. The CDR3 runs 15 residues. Germline V gives CDR1 SGHTS, CDR2 YDEGEE. The CDR3: CASSLFRGGNQPQHF. CDR3 DNA: TGTGCCAGCAGCTTATTCCGGGGGGGGAATCAGCCCCAGCATTTT.

V gene TRBV6-5 combines with J gene TRBJ2-1; 11 bases agree with TRBD2. The CDR3 is 14 amino acids. The germline CDR1 and CDR2 sequences are MNHEY and SVGAGI. The V segment lost 10 bases and the J segment 4 bases; nucleotides outside the gene matches: 6. The CDR3 protein is CATLGLADYNEQFF. DNA for the CDR3: TGTGCCACCCTGGGACTAGCGGATTACAATGAGCAGTTCTTC.

The chain recombines TRBV6-1 with TRBJ2-1, with D tentatively TRBD2 (6 bases). Germline lookup yields CDR1 MNHNS and CDR2 SASEGT. The CDR3 is made up of 16 amino acids. Trimming stripped 1 base from V and 2 bases from J, with 12 bases between. The CDR3, as DNA: TGTGCCAGCAGTGAAGGTAGCGGACGGACCTACAATGAGCAGTTCTTC. Translated, it gives CASSEGSGRTYNEQFF.

Remarks on this clone: Additional DNA sequences in this sample encode the identical CDR3. The rearrangement joins TRBV28 to TRBJ1-5, with D hard to call. V was trimmed by 3 bases and J by 0 bases, leaving 9 bases between them. Looked up from germline, CDR1 is MDHEN and CDR2 is SYDVKM. This CDR3 region has 15 residues. CDR3 coding DNA: TGTGCCAGCAGTTTCAGAGGTTATAGCAATCAGCCCCAGCATTTT. Translated: CASSFRGYSNQPQHF.

This rearrangement joins TRBV9 to TRBJ2-7; D is possibly TRBD1 or TRBD2 (5 bases each). The CDR3 is 15 residues long. Germline V gene data show CDR1 as SGDLS and CDR2 as YYNGEE. Deletions cut 4 bases from V and 3 bases from J, with 17 bases between. The CDR3 DNA reads as TGTGCCAGCAGCCCTACCGGGGCAGGCCACTACGAGCAGTACTTC. Amino acid sequence: CASSPTGAGHYEQYF.

This chain links TRBV28 with TRBJ1-6, with 9 bases aligning to TRBD1. The CDR3 totals 15 residues. The germline CDR1 and CDR2 sequences are MDHEN and SYDVKM. The V segment lost 5 bases and the J segment 10 bases; nucleotides outside the gene matches: 9. This CDR3 reads CASSEIGQGQSPLHF. In DNA form, the CDR3 reads TGTGCCAGCAGTGAAATAGGACAGGGGCAATCACCCCTCCACTTT. The full variable domain, completed using reference TRBV28 and TRBJ1-6, is DVKVTQSSRYLVKRTGEKVFLECVQDMDHENMFWYRQDPGLGLRLIYFSYDVKMKEKGDIPEGYSVSREKKERFSLILESASTNQTSMYLCASSEIGQGQSPLHFGNGTRLTVT.

The count of this clone is one. The chain is built from TRBV18 and TRBJ2-7; 7 nucleotides align to TRBD1. The V gene's germline CDR1 is KGHSH and CDR2 LQKENI. The CDR3 loop spans 16 amino acids. Trimming at V came to 3 bases and at J to 2 bases, leaving 10 bases not matched to a gene. The CDR3 DNA reads TGTGCCAGCTCACCCCTTAGGGACAGAGAGCCCTACGAGCAGTACTTC. This sequence encodes CASSPLRDREPYEQYF.

Here the CDR3 DNA reads TGTGCCAGCAGCTCAATCCTCAGGGGGGGACAGGACGCTGAGCAGTTCTTC. It encodes CASSSILRGGQDAEQFF. J is TRBJ2-1 and V is TRBV7-2, with D maybe TRBD1 (8 bases). The CDR3 loop spans 17 amino acids. The V end lost 4 bases, the J end lost 9 bases, and 25 bases lay between the germline ends. Germline loops: CDR1 SGHTA, CDR2 FQGNSA.

The chain recombines TRBV7-3 with TRBJ2-7; 7 positions agree with TRBD1. Germline CDR1 reads SGHTA; CDR2 reads FQGTGA. The CDR3 is 13 residues long. After removal of 5 bases from V and 1 base from J, the junction contained 2 bases not matched to a gene. The DNA of the CDR3 is TGTGCCAGCAGCCCGGGACAGTCCTACGAGCAGTACTTC. The encoded protein is CASSPGQSYEQYF.

V gene TRBV9 combines with J gene TRBJ2-5; unclear D gene. The V and J ends lost 2 bases and 2 bases respectively, with 10 bases between them. CDR1 is SGDLS and CDR2 is YYNGEE in the germline V gene. CDR3 size: 14 residues. CDR3 nucleotides: TGTGCCAGCAGCGTCGGGCAGGCGCAAGAGACCCAGTACTTC. Its translation is CASSVGQAQETQYF.

This clone was recorded a few times. The chain has TRBV21-1 and TRBJ2-1; whether TRBD2, the table's D call, matches the DNA was not checked. TRBV21-1 is a pseudogene locus. The CDR3 sequence is 16 residues long. CDR3 nucleotide sequence: TGTGCCAGCAGCACACCGACTAGCGGGAGTTACAATGAGCAGTTCTTC. Translation: CASSTPTSGSYNEQFF.

The CDR3 is CASSSGAGAYNEQFF. Here the CDR3 DNA reads TGTGCCAGCAGCTCTGGCGCGGGGGCCTACAATGAGCAGTTCTTC. The chain has TRBV5-6 and TRBJ2-1, with 7 bases aligning to TRBD2. With 3 bases clipped from V and 2 bases from J, the junction kept 5 bases outside the gene matches. The CDR3 spans 15 residues. CDR1 is SGHDT and CDR2 is YYEEEE in the germline V gene.

CDR3 region: CASSLGQGEETQYF. For the CDR3, the DNA is TGCGCCAGCAGCTTGGGGCAGGGAGAAGAGACCCAGTACTTC. This chain uses TRBV5-1 with TRBJ2-5; D is perhaps TRBD1 or TRBD2 (5 bases each). Germline CDR1 and CDR2: SGHRS and YFSETQ. CDR3 length: 14 residues. V lost 0 bases and J 3 bases, leaving 9 bases between the germline ends.

The table lists this clone with a few counts. J is TRBJ1-6 and V is TRBV6-5, with D possibly TRBD1 on 5 matching bases. V lost 5 bases and J lost 2, with 10 bases in between. The CDR3 has 15 residues. CDR1 MNHEY and CDR2 SVGAGI come from the germline V gene. DNA of the CDR3: TGTGCCAGCAGTCCACGACAGCCCTATAATTCACCCCTCCACTTT. Translation: CASSPRQPYNSPLHF.